This T cell receptor (beta chain) was identified in a study of blood T cell repertoires in COVID-19. Study information: Acute and convalescent COVID-19 specimens originated in the United States, Italy and Spain. Sources were T cells, B-cell-depleted T cells, or PBMCs; the material itself was cDNA or gDNA.

This CDR3 region has 15 residues. V gave up 6 bases and J gave up 2 bases; unmatched junction bases: 9. CDR1 and CDR2 (germline): SNHLY, FYNNEI. Original data processing: Using reference gene primer amplification, nucleated cell counts were estimated. The table came from immunoSEQ multiplex PCR; TCRdb's copy has only in-frame clones and leaves some out. The V and J calls and clone size are taken from that table; D and trimming were inferred from the DNA. The table has about 440,000 clones, around nine tenths seen once. The V gene is TRBV2, the J gene TRBJ2-7; 8 bases align to TRBD1. This receptor was obtained from a woman aged 25 to 39 with acute or convalescent COVID-19. Sequencing was performed on peripheral blood. The DNA for the CDR3 is TGTGCCAGCAGAGGAGGGACAGGAATACCCTACGAGCAGTACTTC. Its translation is CASRGGTGIPYEQYF.